This T cell receptor beta chain was recorded in a study of vaccination and CD4 T cells after COVID-19. The CDR3 runs 14 residues. Per the germline V gene, CDR1 is MNHNS and CDR2 is SASEGT. Trimming pared 5 bases from V and 3 bases from J, leaving 8 bases between. As concerns this clonotype: The antigen remains undetermined.

Treatment indicated: approximately nine-day PBMC culture with coronavirus spike peptide pools or control peptides (ViraFEST assay). Both day 3 and day 7 involved replacing half of the medium with fresh IL-2 medium. Researchers used the Oncomine TCR Beta short-read assay to sequence DNA from cultured CD4+ T cells. It was from cultured CD4+ T cells that genomic DNA was extracted. Each CDR3 protein is one row after TCRdb ran MiXCR on the PCR reads. The repertoire holds 9,500 to 15,000 distinct CDR3 sequences, 50% seen once, with around a third in the top ten. The sequence was obtained from a human donor who had recovered from COVID-19. The rearrangement joins TRBV6-1 to TRBJ2-6; no firm D call. Sequenced sample: CD4+ T cells from blood, cultured in vitro. CDR3 protein: CASSPANGANVLTF. Written as DNA, the CDR3 is TGTGCCAGCAGTCCTGCCAATGGGGCCAACGTCCTGACTTTC.